This T cell receptor beta chain appears in the sequencing data of a study of blood T cell repertoires in COVID-19. Across the whole study: Both acute and convalescent COVID-19 samples were obtained from the United States, Italy and Spain.

V lost 3 bases, J lost 3 bases, and 6 bases stayed unmatched. The CDR3 has 15 amino acids. Germline values: CDR1 LGHDT, CDR2 YNNKEL (reference sequence). Authors' processing steps: Amplification with reference gene primers provided the estimates of nucleated cell counts. Profiling relied on immunoSEQ multiplex PCR, and the TCRdb table lists in-frame clones only, not all of them. V, J and clone size derive from that table, while D and trimming were established from the DNA sequence. The sample lists under 45,000 clones, about 87% occurring once. Sequenced input: peripheral blood. The chain employs TRBV3-1 (or the pseudogene TRBV3-2) and TRBJ1-1; 8 nucleotides line up with TRBD1. The receptor's source is a human donor in a cohort sampled during active COVID-19. The CDR3 coding sequence is TGTGCCAGCAGCCAGGACAGGGCGACGGACACTGAAGCTTTCTTT. Amino acid sequence: CASSQDRATDTEAFF.